This entry lists 14 T cell receptor beta chains sequenced from one sample in a study of beta chain features in type 1 diabetes. cDNA synthesis used the whole RNA isolate, giving expressed TCRB sequences. Libraries were prepared by immunoSEQ multiplex PCR; TCRdb keeps only in-frame clonotypes and omits some of them. The top ten hold 0.04% to 0.05% of the sample, which has some 410,000 clones, 9.5% to 12% seen once. Sequencing was performed on naive CD4+ T cells from blood. The receptors originated from a woman under 30 in good health.

A few counts support this clone. This chain connects TRBV28 to TRBJ2-3, with unresolved D. The CDR3 is 12 amino acids. The V and J ends lost 7 bases and 2 bases respectively, with 7 bases between them. Germline lookup yields CDR1 MDHEN and CDR2 SYDVKM. Here the CDR3 DNA reads TGTGCCAGCAAGGCTGACACAGATACGCAGTATTTT. It is translated as CASKADTDTQYF.

CDR3 in DNA: TGTGCCAGCAGTTTCAGGGAAGGAGTCGGGGAGCTGTTTTTT. Protein: CASSFREGVGELFF. The chain recombines TRBV6-1 with TRBJ2-2; tentative D call: TRBD1 (5 bases). CDR1 MNHNS and CDR2 SASEGT come from the germline V gene. V lost 5 bases and J 7 bases, leaving 14 bases between the germline ends. CDR3 length: 14 residues.

The rearrangement links TRBV7-3 to TRBJ2-7; 7 positions match TRBD1. In germline, CDR1 is SGHTA, CDR2 FQGTGA. V was pared by 4 bases and J by 6 bases, with 0 bases of the junction left unmatched. The CDR3 extends over 11 amino acids. This chain's CDR3 is CASSSGGEQYF. CDR3 bases: TGTGCCAGCAGCTCAGGGGGCGAGCAGTACTTC.

This clone has just a few counts. V is TRBV15 and J is TRBJ1-2; D is possibly TRBD1 (5 bases). The CDR3 sequence is 13 residues long. Trimming took off 1 base at V and 5 bases at J, with 8 bases between the two ends. Germline V gene data show CDR1 as LNHNV and CDR2 as YYDKDF (reference sequence). Here the CDR3 reads CATSRVQDYGYTF. CDR3 coding DNA: TGTGCCACCAGCAGAGTACAGGATTATGGCTACACCTTC.

A few counts support this clone. The chain uses TRBV9 and TRBJ1-2, with unresolved D. The V end lost 0 bases, the J end lost 4 bases, and 7 bases lay between the germline ends. CDR3 size: 13 residues. Per germline, CDR1 SGDLS and CDR2 YYNGEE. The CDR3 DNA is TGTGCCAGCAGCGTAGCTCGAGGCTATGGCTACACCTTC. It yields the protein CASSVARGYGYTF.

There are a few counts of this clone. This chain uses TRBV6-1 with TRBJ2-5; D unresolved. CDR1 is MNHNS and CDR2 is SASEGT in the germline V gene. This CDR3 comprises 13 residues. V was clipped by 6 bases and J by 2 bases, with 10 bases between them. The chain's CDR3 is CASRSYAQETQYF. In DNA form, the CDR3 reads TGTGCCAGCAGGTCATACGCTCAAGAGACCCAGTACTTC.

The J gene is TRBJ1-3, the V gene TRBV6-5; the D is unclear. Trimming left V 4 bases short and J 0 bases short, with 10 bases between. The CDR3 consists of 15 residues. CDR1 and CDR2 (germline): MNHEY, SVGAGI. Here the CDR3 DNA reads TGTGCCAGCAGTTTACGGGCTTACTCTGGAAACACCATATATTTT. Encoded protein: CASSLRAYSGNTIYF.

The chain employs TRBV29-1 and TRBJ2-5; D is unresolved. Trimming took off 5 bases at V and 5 bases at J, with 12 bases between the two ends. The length of the CDR3 is 12 residues. Per the germline V gene, CDR1 is SQVTM and CDR2 is ANQGSEA. DNA for the CDR3: TGCAGCGTTATTGGGTTGCGCGAGACCCAGTACTTC. It yields the protein CSVIGLRETQYF.

The genes are TRBV5-4 and TRBJ2-3; 7 bases agree with TRBD2. The V gene end was trimmed by 1 base and the J gene end by 1 base; junction bases not matched to a gene: 0. Germline-derived CDR1 and CDR2 are SGHNT and YYREEE (reference sequence). CDR3 length equals 14 residues. In DNA, the CDR3 is TGTGCCAGCAGCTTGACTAGCGGCACAGATACGCAGTATTTT. Translated: CASSLTSGTDTQYF.

V gene TRBV5-6 combines with J gene TRBJ2-5; D is possibly TRBD2 (5 bases). The germline gives CDR1 SGHDT, CDR2 YYEEEE. The length of the CDR3 is 15 residues. V was trimmed by 4 bases and J by 5 bases, leaving 18 bases between them. Written as DNA, the CDR3 is TGTGCCAGCAGCCCGGTTGGCGGTTGGGAGGAGACCCAGTACTTC. Translation: CASSPVGGWEETQYF. Supplemented by reference TRBV5-6 and TRBJ2-5, the full variable domain reads DAGVTQSPTHLIKTRGQQVTLRCSPKSGHDTVSWYQQALGQGPQFIFQYYEEEERQRGNFPDRFSGHQFPNYSSELNVNALLLGDSALYLCASSPVGGWEETQYFGPGTRLLVL.

This clone was recorded a few times. V gene TRBV4-2 combines with J gene TRBJ1-2, with TRBD1 matching 9 bases. J gave up 4 bases and V 0 bases, and 3 bases lay outside the gene matches. The germline V gene encodes CDR1 LGHNA and CDR2 YNFKEQ. CDR3 length equals 15 residues. The CDR3 coding sequence is TGTGCCAGCAGCCAAGAAGAGGGACAGGGCTATGGCTACACCTTC. Amino acids: CASSQEEGQGYGYTF.

This clone was recorded a few times. V gene TRBV7-9 combines with J gene TRBJ2-7; D is undetermined. The CDR3 is made up of 15 amino acids. Germline V gives CDR1 SEHNR, CDR2 FQNEAQ (reference sequence). Trimming took off 5 bases at V and 0 bases at J, with 14 bases between the two ends. DNA of the CDR3: TGTGCCAGCAGCCCAACTCGGACGCTCTCCTACGAGCAGTACGTC. This codes for CASSPTRTLSYEQYV.

The chain employs TRBV11-3 and TRBJ2-7; D is ambiguous. This CDR3 region has 13 residues. CDR1 and CDR2 from the germline V gene are SGHNT and YENEEA. Trimming took off 0 bases at V and 3 bases at J, with 6 bases between the two ends. The CDR3, as DNA: TGTGCCAGCAGCTTAGAGCTCCGCTACGAGCAGTACTTC. Translation: CASSLELRYEQYF. Looking up the rest from reference TRBV11-3 and TRBJ2-7 gives the full variable domain: EAGVVQSPRYKIIEKKQPVAFWCNPISGHNTLYWYLQNLGQGPELLIRYENEEAVDDSQLPKDRFSAERLKGVDSTLKIQPAELGDSAVYLCASSLELRYEQYFGPGTRLTVT.

The chain recombines TRBV29-1 with TRBJ2-5; D possibly corresponds to TRBD2 (6 bases). V lost 6 bases and J lost 12, with 17 bases in between. This CDR3 is 11 amino acids long. The V gene's germline CDR1 is SQVTM and CDR2 ANQGSEA. The CDR3 DNA sequence: TGCAGCGTCCACCCGGCGGGGCCCGAGTACTTC. Its protein is CSVHPAGPEYF.